The next 13 T cell receptor beta chains were all read from a single sample in a study of cytomegalovirus exposure and HLA in healthy donors. The PCR used 60 Vbeta and 13 Jbeta primers. Method: immunoSEQ multiplex PCR; TCRdb's copy keeps in-frame clones and lacks some. The sample holds about 160,000 clones, more than 75% seen once. Input material: PBMCs. These receptors were taken from a man aged 18 to 29 in good health and CMV-seropositive.

V is TRBV5-1 and J is TRBJ2-7; D possibly corresponds to TRBD2 (7 bases). Germline loops: CDR1 SGHRS, CDR2 YFSETQ. This CDR3 region has 13 residues. V was shortened by 5 bases and J by 6 bases, with 15 bases between the two germline ends. Written as DNA, the CDR3 is TGCGCCAGCAGGGTCGGCGGGGGCGCCGAGCAGTACTTC. This sequence encodes CASRVGGGAEQYF.

The gene calls are TRBV7-2 and TRBJ2-2; weak D call: TRBD1 (5 bases). V was pared by 4 bases and J by 5 bases, with 14 bases between. The CDR3 runs to 15 residues. Germline assignment: CDR1 SGHTA and CDR2 FQGNSA. CDR3 sequence: CASSSQGIKTGELFF. In nucleotides, the CDR3 is TGTGCCAGCAGCTCCCAGGGTATTAAGACCGGGGAGCTGTTTTTT.

This clone was seen only once. This chain joins TRBV4-2 and TRBJ2-5, with 9 bases identical to TRBD1. Germline V lookup: CDR1 LGHNA, CDR2 YNFKEQ. The CDR3 totals 15 residues. Trimming took 2 bases from V and 3 from J; bases not matched to a gene: 4. This CDR3 reads CASSQLGQGKETQYF. The CDR3 DNA sequence: TGTGCCAGCAGCCAACTGGGACAGGGAAAAGAGACCCAGTACTTC.

The chain is built from TRBV7-8 and TRBJ1-5; 8 bases line up with TRBD1. With 2 bases clipped from V and 3 bases from J, the junction kept 3 bases outside the gene matches. Germline values: CDR1 SGHVS, CDR2 FQNEAQ. The CDR3 has 15 amino acids. Written as DNA, the CDR3 is TGTGCCAGCAGCTTATTGGACAGGGTCAATCAGCCCCAGCATTTT. Residues: CASSLLDRVNQPQHF.

The V gene is TRBV5-1, the J gene TRBJ2-5; 8 nucleotides align to TRBD1. The V gene's germline CDR1 is SGHRS and CDR2 YFSETQ. This CDR3 comprises 16 residues. V shed 0 bases and J 4 bases; nucleotides not matched to a gene: 8. The CDR3 here is CASSLATAGGVETQYF. The CDR3 nucleotides are TGCGCCAGCAGCTTGGCCACGGCAGGGGGCGTAGAGACCCAGTACTTC.

Worth noting for this clone: The sample holds other DNA sequences that translate to the same CDR3. The chain joins TRBV29-1 to TRBJ2-1, with 11 bases aligning to TRBD2. Germline lookup yields CDR1 SQVTM and CDR2 ANQGSEA. This CDR3 spans 18 amino acids. V trimming: 7 bases; J trimming: 2 bases; junction bases outside the gene matches: 16. CDR3 residues: CSAQALAGGLRPYNEQFF. Written as DNA, the CDR3 is TGCAGCGCCCAAGCGCTAGCGGGGGGCTTGCGACCCTACAATGAGCAGTTCTTC.

A remark on this clone: At one end the junction does not follow the germline gene, possibly because of a read error. The chain recombines TRBV9 with TRBJ2-1; tentatively, D is TRBD2 (6 bases). Germline CDR1 reads SGDLS; CDR2 reads YYNGEE. The CDR3 length is 13 residues. This chain's CDR3 is CASSVGLAGRAVF. The CDR3 bases are TGTGCCAGCAGCGTAGGGTTGGCGGGACGAGCGGTCTTC.

The rearrangement links TRBV18 to TRBJ1-3; TRBD1 might be the D (5 bases). Per germline, CDR1 KGHSH and CDR2 LQKENI. The CDR3 covers 14 residues. The V and J ends lost 6 bases and 3 bases respectively, with 12 bases between them. The CDR3: CASSPGTGGNTIYF. The CDR3 DNA is TGTGCCAGCTCCCCCGGGACTGGTGGAAACACCATATATTTT.

The CDR3: CASSSGSDTQYF. The CDR3 nucleotides read TGTGCCAGCAGTTCCGGGTCAGATACGCAGTATTTT. The chain combines TRBV6-6 with TRBJ2-3; D gene unclear. The length of the CDR3 is 12 residues. V was trimmed by 4 bases and J by 4 bases, leaving 6 bases between them. From germline, CDR1 is MNHNY and CDR2 SVGAGI (reference sequence).

The gene calls are TRBV6-5 and TRBJ1-1, with TRBD1 matching 7 bases. This CDR3 spans 15 amino acids. V lost 6 bases and J lost 1; bases outside the gene matches: 8. Per the germline V gene, CDR1 is MNHEY and CDR2 is SVGAGI. The CDR3 reads CASRSRQGGNTEAFF. CDR3 nucleotides: TGTGCCAGCAGATCACGGCAGGGGGGGAACACTGAAGCTTTCTTT.

In regard to this clone: Other DNA sequences in this sample translate to the same CDR3. The chain carries TRBV7-9 and TRBJ1-1; 7 nucleotides match TRBD1. V lost 5 bases and J lost 5; bases outside the gene matches: 2. The germline V gene has CDR1 SEHNR and CDR2 FQNEAQ (reference sequence). CDR3 length equals 12 residues. Written as DNA, the CDR3 is TGTGCCAGCAGCCCAGGGGGGACTGAAGCTTTCTTT. Amino acid sequence: CASSPGGTEAFF.

V gene TRBV7-8 combines with J gene TRBJ2-5; 8 bases fit TRBD2. Per germline, CDR1 SGHVS and CDR2 FQNEAQ. Trimming removed 1 base from V and 4 bases from J; junction bases left unmatched: 8. This CDR3 has 16 amino acids. Here the CDR3 reads CASSLGSGGAGETQYF. The CDR3 coding sequence is TGTGCCAGCAGCTTAGGGTCCGGGGGGGCCGGAGAGACCCAGTACTTC.

In its sample, this clone was seen once. The chain is built from TRBV9 and TRBJ2-3; 7 bases are shared with TRBD2. This CDR3 is 16 amino acids long. Germline V gene lookup returns CDR1 SGDLS and CDR2 YYNGEE. The junction had 19 bases not matched to a gene; V was cut back by 5 bases and J by 10 bases. In DNA, the CDR3 is TGTGCCAGCAGTCCCGTAGGGGCGGGGGACGACTTAGCGCAGTATTTT. Translation: CASSPVGAGDDLAQYF.